A selection of T cell receptor beta chains follows, all from one sample in a study of blood T cell repertoires in COVID-19. The repertoire was sequenced with immunoSEQ multiplex PCR; TCRdb's copy has only in-frame clones and lacks some. The sample has 150,000 to 160,000 clones, around 87% seen once. The sequenced material came from peripheral blood. The origin of the receptors is a woman aged 40 to 50 with acute or convalescent COVID-19. CDR3s include the opening cysteine and the closing phenylalanine or tryptophan. D genes are given only for firm matches. Rows may omit the clone size; those that give it use once, few, many or a size class.

abundance	d_gene	j_gene	v_gene	CDR3aa
.	TRBD1	TRBJ2-1	TRBV3-1/TRBV3-2	CASSPGQGAYNEQFF
.	TRBD2	TRBJ2-2	TRBV18	CASSPSLRLAGGGTGELFF
.	.	TRBJ2-7	TRBV7-8	CASSLDRYRTYEQYF
few	TRBD1	TRBJ1-1	TRBV3-1/TRBV3-2	CASSQYSTGDVEAFF
.	.	TRBJ1-1	TRBV4-2	CASSHAVRSGEAFF
.	TRBD1	TRBJ1-6	TRBV5-4	CANSFTGVDSPLHF
.	TRBD1	TRBJ2-7	TRBV5-4	CASSNQGVPPYEQYF
.	TRBD2	TRBJ2-7	TRBV5-1	CASSPQPTSGSHYEQYF
.	TRBD1	TRBJ2-2	TRBV3-1/TRBV3-2	CASRQGAGELFF
.	.	TRBJ1-2	TRBV5-5	CASSPEDGTPYGYTF
.	TRBD2	TRBJ2-3	TRBV30	CAWSGGGADTQYF
.	.	TRBJ2-7	TRBV7-8	CASRPSGTAGEQYF
.	.	TRBJ2-7	TRBV24-1	CATSERGTTYEQYF
.	TRBD2	TRBJ2-1	TRBV20-1	CSASFGLAGYNEQFF
.	TRBD2	TRBJ2-1	TRBV6-6	CASSPGEGLPSSYNEQFF
.	.	TRBJ2-3	TRBV11-3	CASSLGVQKLDTQYF
.	.	TRBJ1-1	TRBV21-1	CASSVGTDGTEAFF
.	TRBD2	TRBJ2-5	TRBV9	CASSVEREGETQYF
.	TRBD2	TRBJ2-5	TRBV5-1	CASSLDVAGAQETQYF
.	TRBD1	TRBJ1-1	TRBV5-6	CASSPDRGTEAFF
.	.	TRBJ2-7	TRBV12-3/TRBV12-4	CASSLARGYEQYF
.	TRBD1	TRBJ2-3	TRBV29-1	CSVSGTGIFLSTDTQYF
.	TRBD1	TRBJ1-5	TRBV7-3	CASSLLPDRGVSSNQPQHF
.	.	TRBJ1-6	TRBV4-2	CASSREQGSNSPLHF
.	TRBD1	TRBJ2-3	TRBV6-1	CASSENYGTGAVTDTQYF
.	.	TRBJ1-5	TRBV2	CASGTYRNQPQHF
.	.	TRBJ2-2	TRBV12-3/TRBV12-4	CASSLLDTGELFF
.	TRBD1	TRBJ1-2	TRBV25-1	CASSDHRQGGGYTF
.	TRBD1	TRBJ2-3	TRBV2	CASSATGGETDTQYF
.	.	TRBJ1-5	TRBV11-2	CASSPGSSNQPQHF
.	.	TRBJ1-6	TRBV7-9	CASSLRPPNSPLHF
.	TRBD2	TRBJ2-7	TRBV12-3/TRBV12-4	CASRGGSYEQYF
.	.	TRBJ2-7	TRBV18	CASSPRTVGEQYF
.	TRBD2	TRBJ2-4	TRBV28	CASESGGGNIQYF
.	TRBD1	TRBJ2-7	TRBV30	CAWSVLGQLSYEQYF
.	.	TRBJ2-3	TRBV4-1	CASSLGALDTDTQYF
.	TRBD2	TRBJ2-7	TRBV6-5	CASSPIRDYNYEQYF
.	TRBD2	TRBJ2-1	TRBV3-1/TRBV3-2	CASSYTSGSGNEQFF
.	.	TRBJ1-2	TRBV7-2	CASSLGQVPNGYTF
.	TRBD1	TRBJ2-4	TRBV12-3/TRBV12-4	CASRGTGVNIQYF
.	TRBD1	TRBJ2-7	TRBV28	CASRSTGKVVYEQYF
.	.	TRBJ2-3	TRBV6-1	CASSEGDLTDTQYF
once	TRBD2	TRBJ2-6	TRBV4-2	CASSQATSAGANVLTF
.	.	TRBJ2-1	TRBV11-2	CASSGGAWDLYNEQFF
.	TRBD1	TRBJ1-2	TRBV6-4	CASTSGQGDGYTF
.	TRBD1	TRBJ1-1	TRBV18	CASSPWDRGQDEAFF
.	TRBD1	TRBJ2-1	TRBV6-5	CASSRGQANEQFF
.	TRBD1	TRBJ1-4	TRBV11-2	CASSAGQINEKLFF
.	.	TRBJ2-1	TRBV9	CASESGTNYNEQFF
.	.	TRBJ2-3	TRBV18	CASSPPTDTDTQYF
.	TRBD1	TRBJ2-7	TRBV2	CASKPWTGPRYEQYF
.	TRBD1	TRBJ2-2	TRBV19	CASSRTGQAGELFF